The 13 T cell receptor beta chains below were found in one sample sequenced in a study of cytomegalovirus exposure and HLA in healthy donors. Primers: 60 Vbeta forward and 13 Jbeta reverse. Profiled with immunoSEQ multiplex PCR; TCRdb holds only in-frame clones, not every one. In the table there are 100,000 to 150,000 clones, under 90% of which are singletons. The specimen was PBMCs. The receptors originated from a woman in her 40s in good health and CMV-seronegative.

The chain is built from TRBV4-1 and TRBJ2-1; 8 bases line up with TRBD2. With 2 bases clipped from V and 8 bases from J, the junction kept 5 bases outside the gene matches. This CDR3 has 14 residues. Germline CDR1 reads MGHRA; CDR2 reads YSYEKL. CDR3 coding DNA: TGCGCCAGCAGCCAAACGGGAGGGGGTGATGAGCAGTTCTTC. Encoded protein: CASSQTGGGDEQFF.

The chain recombines TRBV28 with TRBJ2-7, with 10 positions matching TRBD1. The CDR3 is made up of 14 amino acids. The V gene's germline CDR1 is MDHEN and CDR2 SYDVKM. With V trimmed by 3 bases and J by 6 bases, 5 bases remained unmatched. DNA of the CDR3: TGTGCCAGCAGTTTCCTCCGGGACAGGGGCGAGCAGTACTTC. Amino acids: CASSFLRDRGEQYF.

This clone has only a few counts. The chain has TRBV5-1 and TRBJ2-3, with TRBD2 matching 7 bases. The CDR3 is 14 amino acids. The germline V gene encodes CDR1 SGHRS and CDR2 YFSETQ. After removal of 6 bases from V and 0 bases from J, the junction contained 4 bases not matched to a gene. The CDR3 sequence is CASKSGASTDTQYF. The CDR3, as DNA: TGCGCCAGCAAAAGCGGGGCTAGCACAGATACGCAGTATTTT.

This chain joins TRBV19 and TRBJ1-4, with 9 bases that match TRBD1. In germline, CDR1 is LNHDA, CDR2 SQIVND (reference sequence). The length of the CDR3 is 15 residues. V lost 3 bases and J lost 8; bases outside the gene matches: 7. The CDR3 DNA is TGTGCCAGTAGTATCACGGGACAGGGTTGGGAAAAACTGTTTTTT. Residues: CASSITGQGWEKLFF.

The chain recombines TRBV29-1 with TRBJ2-1; weak D call: TRBD2 (6 bases). The CDR3 runs 17 residues. V was clipped by 4 bases and J by 0 bases, with 19 bases between them. Germline assignment: CDR1 SQVTM and CDR2 ANQGSEA. The CDR3 loop is CSVARSWGVSSYNEQFF. The CDR3 DNA reads as TGCAGCGTTGCCAGAAGCTGGGGGGTAAGCTCCTACAATGAGCAGTTCTTC.

This clone was observed a handful of times. The chain combines TRBV27 with TRBJ1-2, with D perhaps matching TRBD1 (5 bases). CDR1 is MNHEY, CDR2 SMNVEV, per germline (reference sequence). V lost 3 bases, J lost 4 bases, and 15 bases lay in between. The CDR3 contains 15 residues. CDR3: CASSFNQGGIYGYTF. CDR3 nucleotides: TGTGCCAGCAGTTTCAATCAGGGCGGCATCTATGGCTACACCTTC.

The chain employs TRBV4-3 and TRBJ1-1; 8 nucleotides align to TRBD1. With V trimmed by 1 base and J by 1 base, 2 bases remained unmatched. Germline CDR1 and CDR2: LGHNA and YSLEER. This CDR3 is 15 amino acids long. CDR3 nucleotides: TGCGCCAGCAGCCAAGGGACAGGGACGAACACTGAAGCTTTCTTT. Residues: CASSQGTGTNTEAFF.

The V gene is TRBV4-1, the J gene TRBJ2-7; 8 bases match TRBD2. The CDR3 runs 16 residues. The germline V gene encodes CDR1 MGHRA and CDR2 YSYEKL. Trimming at V came to 0 bases and at J to 4 bases, leaving 8 bases not matched to a gene. Here the CDR3 DNA reads TGCGCCAGCAGCCAAGATTTGAGCGGGAGACGGTACGAGCAGTACTTC. This sequence encodes CASSQDLSGRRYEQYF.

This chain joins TRBV19 and TRBJ1-1; TRBD1 agrees at 9 bases. Germline lookup yields CDR1 LNHDA and CDR2 SQIVND (reference sequence). After removal of 5 bases from V and 2 bases from J, the junction contained 6 bases not matched to a gene. CDR3 length equals 15 residues. The CDR3 region has the DNA TGTGCCAGTAGTGTTCACAGGGGGCAAAACACTGAAGCTTTCTTT. Amino acid sequence: CASSVHRGQNTEAFF.

This chain uses TRBV5-1 with TRBJ1-1; tentatively, D is TRBD1 (6 bases). The CDR3 runs 15 residues. Trimming pared 1 base from V and 1 base from J, leaving 11 bases between. Germline V CDR1 and CDR2: SGHRS, YFSETQ. The CDR3 spells CASSLRVQGNTEAFF. The CDR3 DNA follows: TGCGCCAGCAGCTTGCGAGTACAGGGGAACACTGAAGCTTTCTTT.

The gene calls are TRBV4-1 and TRBJ1-1; 8 positions agree with TRBD1. Trimming at V came to 0 bases and at J to 1 base, leaving 7 bases not matched to a gene. CDR3 length: 17 residues. Germline V gene data show CDR1 as MGHRA and CDR2 as YSYEKL. The CDR3 nucleotides read TGCGCCAGCAGCCAAGAACCCCCCGGGACAGGGAACACTGAAGCTTTCTTT. Amino acids: CASSQEPPGTGNTEAFF.

This rearrangement joins TRBV27 to TRBJ2-1; the D gene is possibly TRBD2 (6 bases). This CDR3 contains 17 residues. V was pared by 2 bases and J by 1 base, with 15 bases between. Germline CDR1 is MNHEY and CDR2 is SMNVEV (reference sequence). CDR3 amino acids: CASSLRAGLSSYNEQFF. In nucleotides, the CDR3 is TGTGCCAGCAGTTTAAGGGCGGGACTGTCTTCCTACAATGAGCAGTTCTTC.

J is TRBJ1-5 and V is TRBV5-3, with D hard to call. TRBV5-3 is an open reading frame, and its role is uncertain. The V end was cut by 0 bases, the J end by 0 bases, with 10 bases between. CDR3 size: 16 residues. Here the CDR3 DNA reads TGTGCCAGAAGCTTGGGAGGAATTCATAGCAATCAGCCCCAGCATTTT. Translating it yields CARSLGGIHSNQPQHF.